The T cell receptor beta chain under discussion was sequenced for a study of blood T cell repertoires in COVID-19. In the study overall: Acute and convalescent COVID-19 specimens originated in the United States, Italy and Spain. From T cells, B-cell-depleted T cells, or PBMCs came the material, which was cDNA or gDNA.

In assigning cohorts, the study relied on participant-reported clinical history. For recovered donors of Cohort 3, there were two negative PCRs, clearance, or symptom resolution. The repertoire was sequenced with immunoSEQ multiplex PCR; TCRdb's copy has only in-frame clones and lacks some. The profile shows 450,000 or so clones, about 92% of them singletons. This sequence originates from a man between 18 and 35 years old who had recovered from COVID-19. Sequencing was done on a sample of PBMCs or T cells enriched from blood (not recorded which).

The CDR3 region has the DNA TGTGCCAGTAGTATGTCGGGCAGGGGGCGCGGTACTAATGAAAAACTGTTTTTT. Protein product: CASSMSGRGRGTNEKLFF. This chain links TRBV19 with TRBJ1-4, with TRBD1 matching 8 bases. The CDR3 extends over 18 amino acids. Trimming cost V 3 bases and J 2 bases; bases outside gene matches: 11. Germline V gene sequence: CDR1 LNHDA, CDR2 SQIVND (reference sequence).